Listed below are T cell receptor beta chains from one sample, sequenced in a study of Ad26.COV2.S vaccination and SARS-CoV-2 variants. Repertoires were generated with immunoSEQ multiplex PCR, while TCRdb's copy carries only in-frame clones and drops some. The table records 300,000 to 400,000 clones, around 87% of them present only once. The sample consisted of peripheral blood, taken in a trial of Ad26.COV2.S vaccine versus placebo. The receptors shown here come from a person between 18 and 59 years old who received the Ad26.COV2.S COVID-19 vaccine or a placebo. Each CDR3 is given with its conserved first and last residue. The order of the fields is J gene, clone size, D gene, V gene, CDR3 DNA, CDR3 protein. The D gene is left open where the match is weak. Clone size is not always given. Where it is, it says once, few, many or a class for expanded clones.

TRBJ1-6,NA,NA,TRBV7-8,TGTGCCAGCAGCCCCTCCCAGGGTCTTGGGTCACCCCTCCACTTT,CASSPSQGLGSPLHF
TRBJ1-1,NA,NA,TRBV7-8,TGTGCCAGCAGCTTAGCGCGAATGGGGGGCACTGAAGCTTTCTTT,CASSLARMGGTEAFF
TRBJ2-3,NA,TRBD2,TRBV7-2,TGTGCCAGCACCCCCGGACTAGCGGTCACAGATACGCAGTATTTT,CASTPGLAVTDTQYF
TRBJ1-3,once,TRBD1,TRBV5-1,TGCGCCAGCAGCTTGGGACAGGGAGGAAACACCATATATTTT,CASSLGQGGNTIYF
TRBJ1-6,NA,TRBD1,TRBV19,TGTGCCAGTACCAGGACAGGATTTAATTCACCCCTCCACTTT,CASTRTGFNSPLHF
TRBJ2-1,NA,TRBD1,TRBV2,TGTGCCAGCAGTGAAGCGGCCCGGACAGGCGCCAATGAGCAGTTCTTC,CASSEAARTGANEQFF
TRBJ2-3,NA,NA,TRBV6-4,TGTGCCAGCAGTGACCGATATTCCACAGATACGCAGTATTTT,CASSDRYSTDTQYF
TRBJ1-1,once,NA,TRBV4-1,TGCGCCAGCAGCCAAGAACTGGGGACCACTGAAGCTTTCTTT,CASSQELGTTEAFF
TRBJ1-2,NA,NA,TRBV29-1,TGCAGCGTTGACGGGGGTTATGGCTACACCTTC,CSVDGGYGYTF
TRBJ1-1,NA,NA,TRBV5-6,TGTGCCAGCAGCTTTAACTCATGGGGTGACACTGAAGCTTTCTTT,CASSFNSWGDTEAFF
TRBJ2-5,NA,TRBD2,TRBV5-5,TGTGCCAGCAGCTTGGAGCCTAGCGGGGGGGCCGGGGAGACCCAGTACTTC,CASSLEPSGGAGETQYF
TRBJ1-3,NA,NA,TRBV9,TGTGCCAGCAGCGTAGATTGGACAGCGGACCGCTCTGGAAACACCATATATTTT,CASSVDWTADRSGNTIYF
TRBJ1-4,NA,NA,TRBV10-1,TGCGCCAGCAGTGACCAAGGACGGACAACTAATGAAAAACTGTTTTTT,CASSDQGRTTNEKLFF
TRBJ2-7,NA,NA,TRBV9,TGTGCCAGCAGCGCTGGGGGCGGGAGCTCCTACGAGCAGTACTTC,CASSAGGGSSYEQYF
TRBJ2-1,NA,TRBD2,TRBV14,TGTGCCAGCAGCAACCTAGCGGGGGGGCCTAGAGATGAGCAGTTCTTC,CASSNLAGGPRDEQFF
TRBJ2-1,NA,TRBD2,TRBV19,TGTGCCAGTAGTATCCTGACTAGCGGGGTCTACAATGAGCAGTTCTTC,CASSILTSGVYNEQFF
TRBJ2-3,NA,NA,TRBV13,TGTGCCAGCAGCTTAGGCCGCGGACGGGATACGCAGTATTTT,CASSLGRGRDTQYF
TRBJ2-5,NA,NA,TRBV11-3,TGTGCCAGCAGCTGGGGGCATCAAGAGACCCAGTACTTC,CASSWGHQETQYF
TRBJ2-7,NA,TRBD2,TRBV5-8,TGTGCCAGTGACACCGGGCTAGCGGACCCCTACGAGCAGTACTTC,CASDTGLADPYEQYF
TRBJ1-2,once,TRBD1,TRBV5-1,TGCGCCAGCAGCGGGACAGGGCGAGGCTATGGCTACACCTTC,CASSGTGRGYGYTF
TRBJ1-2,NA,NA,TRBV29-1,TGCAGCGTCCGGGACGGGGGAGAAAGGGTATATACCTTC,CSVRDGGERVYTF
TRBJ1-2,NA,TRBD1,TRBV9,TGTGCCAGCAGCGTAGACGGGACAGGGAATCCCCGAGCTAACTATGGCTACACCTTC,CASSVDGTGNPRANYGYTF
TRBJ1-2,NA,NA,TRBV5-4,TGTGCCAGCAGCGACACGAGGGAACTACGGAACTATGGCTACACCTTC,CASSDTRELRNYGYTF
TRBJ1-2,NA,NA,TRBV27,TGTGCCAGCAGTTTTTTGGGGGGCGGTGGCTACACCTTC,CASSFLGGGGYTF
TRBJ1-1,NA,TRBD1,TRBV5-1,TGCGCCAGCAGTGGACAGGGGGGCGGCACTGAAGCTTTCTTT,CASSGQGGGTEAFF
TRBJ2-1,once,NA,TRBV12-2,TGTGCAAGTCGCAACGACTATAGCTCCTACAATGAGCAGTTCTTC,CASRNDYSSYNEQFF
TRBJ1-2,NA,NA,TRBV4-1,TGCGCCAGCAGCCCCTCGGACAGTTATGGCTACACCTTC,CASSPSDSYGYTF
TRBJ1-4,NA,TRBD1,TRBV5-1,TGCGCCAGCAATCCGGGACAGGGAGACGAAAAACTGTTTTTT,CASNPGQGDEKLFF